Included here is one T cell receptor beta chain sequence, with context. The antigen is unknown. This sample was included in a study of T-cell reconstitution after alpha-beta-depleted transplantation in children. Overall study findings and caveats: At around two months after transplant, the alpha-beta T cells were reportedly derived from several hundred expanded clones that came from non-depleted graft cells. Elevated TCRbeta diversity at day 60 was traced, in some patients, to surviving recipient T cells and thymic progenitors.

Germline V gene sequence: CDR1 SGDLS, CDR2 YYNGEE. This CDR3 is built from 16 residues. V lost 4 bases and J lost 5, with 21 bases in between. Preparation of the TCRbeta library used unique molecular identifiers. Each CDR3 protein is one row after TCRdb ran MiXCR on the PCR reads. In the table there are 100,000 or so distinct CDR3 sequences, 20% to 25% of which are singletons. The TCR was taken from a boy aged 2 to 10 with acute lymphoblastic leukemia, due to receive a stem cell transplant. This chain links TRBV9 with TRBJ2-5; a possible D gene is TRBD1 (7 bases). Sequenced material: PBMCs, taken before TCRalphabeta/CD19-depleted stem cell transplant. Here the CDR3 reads CASSPYGGGGGETQYF. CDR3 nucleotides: TGTGCCAGCAGCCCATATGGTGGAGGGGGCGGGGAGACCCAGTACTTC.